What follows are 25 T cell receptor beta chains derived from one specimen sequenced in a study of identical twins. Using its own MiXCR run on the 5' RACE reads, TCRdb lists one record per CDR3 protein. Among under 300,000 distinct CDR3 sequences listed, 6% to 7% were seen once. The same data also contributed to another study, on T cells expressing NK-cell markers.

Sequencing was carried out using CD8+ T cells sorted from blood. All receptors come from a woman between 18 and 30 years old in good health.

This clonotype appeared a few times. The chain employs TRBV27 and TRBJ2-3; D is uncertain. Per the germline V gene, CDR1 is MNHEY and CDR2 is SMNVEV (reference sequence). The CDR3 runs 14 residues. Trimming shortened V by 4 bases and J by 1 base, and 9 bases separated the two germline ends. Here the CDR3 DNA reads TGTGCCAGCAGTTCCACCTGGGGCACAGATACGCAGTATTTT. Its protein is CASSSTWGTDTQYF.

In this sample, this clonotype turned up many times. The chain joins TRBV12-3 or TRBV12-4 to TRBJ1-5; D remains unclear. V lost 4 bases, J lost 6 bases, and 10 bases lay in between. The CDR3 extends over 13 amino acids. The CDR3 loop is CASSSGLGQPQHF. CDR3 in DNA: TGTGCCAGCAGTTCAGGACTCGGTCAGCCCCAGCATTTT.

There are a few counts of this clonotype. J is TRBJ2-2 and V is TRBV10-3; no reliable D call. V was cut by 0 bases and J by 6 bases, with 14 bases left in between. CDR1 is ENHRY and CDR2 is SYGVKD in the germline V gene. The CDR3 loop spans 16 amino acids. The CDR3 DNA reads TGTGCCATCAGTGAGTCGGTGACCTCTGGATCCGGGGAGCTGTTTTTT. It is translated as CAISESVTSGSGELFF.

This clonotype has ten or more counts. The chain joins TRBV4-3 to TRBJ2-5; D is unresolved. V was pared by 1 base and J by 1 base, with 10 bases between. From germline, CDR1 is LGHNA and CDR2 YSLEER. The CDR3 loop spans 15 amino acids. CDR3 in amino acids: CASSQAGRPQETQYF. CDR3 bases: TGCGCCAGCAGCCAAGCCGGACGGCCCCAAGAGACCCAGTACTTC.

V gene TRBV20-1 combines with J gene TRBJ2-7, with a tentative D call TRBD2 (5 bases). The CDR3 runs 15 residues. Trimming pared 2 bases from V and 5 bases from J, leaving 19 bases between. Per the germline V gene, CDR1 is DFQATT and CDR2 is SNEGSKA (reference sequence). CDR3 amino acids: CSARTPGPGVHEQYF. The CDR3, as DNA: TGCAGTGCTAGAACTCCGGGCCCCGGGGTTCACGAGCAGTACTTC.

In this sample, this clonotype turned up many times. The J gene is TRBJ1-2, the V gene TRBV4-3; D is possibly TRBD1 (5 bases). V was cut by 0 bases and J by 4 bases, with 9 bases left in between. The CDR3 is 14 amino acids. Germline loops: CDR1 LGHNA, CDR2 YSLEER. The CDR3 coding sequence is TGCGCCAGCAGCCAAGATCGGGGCAGCTATGGCTACACCTTC. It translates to CASSQDRGSYGYTF.

The CDR3, as DNA: TGTGCCAGCCTAGCGGGAGGCTCCTACAATGAGCAGTTCTTC. Protein sequence: CASLAGGSYNEQFF. This chain joins TRBV7-9 and TRBJ2-1; TRBD2 matches at 11 bases. The V gene's germline CDR1 is SEHNR and CDR2 FQNEAQ (reference sequence). The V gene end was trimmed by 8 bases and the J gene end by 0 bases; junction bases not matched to a gene: 0. This CDR3 is 14 amino acids long.

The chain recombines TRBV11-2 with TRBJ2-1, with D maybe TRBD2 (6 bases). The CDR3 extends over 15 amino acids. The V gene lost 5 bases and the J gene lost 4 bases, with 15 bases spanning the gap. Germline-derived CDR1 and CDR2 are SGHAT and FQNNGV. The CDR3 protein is CASSRPGVPYNEQFF. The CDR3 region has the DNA TGTGCCAGCAGCCGACCGGGGGTTCCTTACAATGAGCAGTTCTTC.

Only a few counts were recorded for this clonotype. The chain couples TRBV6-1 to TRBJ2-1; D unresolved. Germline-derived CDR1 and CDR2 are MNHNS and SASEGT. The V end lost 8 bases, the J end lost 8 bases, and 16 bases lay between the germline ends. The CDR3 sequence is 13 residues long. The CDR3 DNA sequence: TGTGCCAGCGGAGCGTCGCACCGCGATGAGCAGTTCTTC. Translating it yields CASGASHRDEQFF.

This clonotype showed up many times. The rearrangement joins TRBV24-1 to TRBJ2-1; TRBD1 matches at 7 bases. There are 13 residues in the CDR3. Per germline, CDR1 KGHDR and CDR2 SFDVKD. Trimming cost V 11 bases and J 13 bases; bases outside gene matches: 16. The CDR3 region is CASGPGTAPKQFF. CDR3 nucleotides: TGTGCCAGTGGACCCGGGACAGCTCCGAAACAGTTCTTC.

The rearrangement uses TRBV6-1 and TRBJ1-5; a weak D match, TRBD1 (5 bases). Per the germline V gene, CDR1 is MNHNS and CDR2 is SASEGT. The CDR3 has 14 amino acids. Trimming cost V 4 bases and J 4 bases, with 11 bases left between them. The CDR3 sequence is CASSVRQNNQPQHF. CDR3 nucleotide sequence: TGTGCCAGCAGTGTAAGACAGAATAATCAGCCCCAGCATTTT.

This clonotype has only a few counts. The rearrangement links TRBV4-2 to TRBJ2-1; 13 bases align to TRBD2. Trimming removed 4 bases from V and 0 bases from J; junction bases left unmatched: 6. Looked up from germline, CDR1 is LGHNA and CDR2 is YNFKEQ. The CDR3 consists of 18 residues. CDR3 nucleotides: TGTGCCAGCAGCCGGACTAGCGGGGGCCCTAGCTCCTACAATGAGCAGTTCTTC. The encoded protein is CASSRTSGGPSSYNEQFF.

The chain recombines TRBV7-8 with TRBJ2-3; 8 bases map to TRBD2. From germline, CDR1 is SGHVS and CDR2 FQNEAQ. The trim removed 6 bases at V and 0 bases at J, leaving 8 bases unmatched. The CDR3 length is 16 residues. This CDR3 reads CASSPTSGESTDTQYF. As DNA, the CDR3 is TGTGCCAGCAGTCCTACTAGCGGAGAGAGCACAGATACGCAGTATTTT.

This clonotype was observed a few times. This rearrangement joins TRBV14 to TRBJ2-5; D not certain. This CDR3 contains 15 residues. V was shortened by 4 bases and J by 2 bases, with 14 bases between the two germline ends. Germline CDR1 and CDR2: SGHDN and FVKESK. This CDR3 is CASSLASDPQETQYF. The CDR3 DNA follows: TGTGCCAGCAGCCTGGCTAGTGATCCACAAGAGACCCAGTACTTC. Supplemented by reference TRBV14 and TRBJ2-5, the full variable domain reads EAGVTQFPSHSVIEKGQTVTLRCDPISGHDNLYWYRRVMGKEIKFLLHFVKESKQDESGMPNNRFLAERTGGTYSTLKVQPAELEDSGVYFCASSLASDPQETQYFGPGTRLLVL.

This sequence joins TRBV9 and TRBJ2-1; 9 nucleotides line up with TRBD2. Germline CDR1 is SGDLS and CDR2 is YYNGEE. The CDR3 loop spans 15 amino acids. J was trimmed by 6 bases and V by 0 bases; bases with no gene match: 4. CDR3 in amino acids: CASSVAGGGANEQFF. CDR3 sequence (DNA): TGTGCCAGCAGCGTAGCTGGCGGGGGGGCCAATGAGCAGTTCTTC.

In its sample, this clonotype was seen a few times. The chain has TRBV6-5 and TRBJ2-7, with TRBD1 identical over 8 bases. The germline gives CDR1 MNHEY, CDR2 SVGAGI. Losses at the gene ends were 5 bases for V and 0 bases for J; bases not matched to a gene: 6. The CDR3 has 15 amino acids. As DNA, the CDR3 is TGTGCCAGCAGTCACCGGGACAGGCGCTCCTACGAGCAGTACTTC. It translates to CASSHRDRRSYEQYF.

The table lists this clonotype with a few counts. Written as DNA, the CDR3 is TGTGCCAGCACCTCACGGCCTGGCGGCGGGACCCAGTACTTC. Translating it yields CASTSRPGGGTQYF. The J gene is TRBJ2-5, the V gene TRBV6-2 or TRBV6-3; D is undetermined. This CDR3 spans 14 amino acids. Germline-derived CDR1 and CDR2 are MNHEY and SVGEGT. The V end lost 7 bases, the J end lost 7 bases, and 19 bases lay between the germline ends.

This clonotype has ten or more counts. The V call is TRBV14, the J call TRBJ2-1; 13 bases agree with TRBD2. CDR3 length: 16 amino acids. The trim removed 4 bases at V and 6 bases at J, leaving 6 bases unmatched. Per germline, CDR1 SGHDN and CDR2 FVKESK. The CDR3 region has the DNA TGTGCCAGCAGCCGACTAGCGGGAGGCCGGGGCAATGAGCAGTTCTTC. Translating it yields CASSRLAGGRGNEQFF.

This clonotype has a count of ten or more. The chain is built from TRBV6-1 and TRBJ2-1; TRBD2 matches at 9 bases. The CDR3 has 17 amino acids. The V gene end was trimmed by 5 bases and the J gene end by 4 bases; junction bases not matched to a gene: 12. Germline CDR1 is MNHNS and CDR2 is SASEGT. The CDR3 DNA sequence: TGTGCCAGCAGTCCTTCTTTAGCGGGAGCGATGTACAATGAGCAGTTCTTC. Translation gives CASSPSLAGAMYNEQFF.

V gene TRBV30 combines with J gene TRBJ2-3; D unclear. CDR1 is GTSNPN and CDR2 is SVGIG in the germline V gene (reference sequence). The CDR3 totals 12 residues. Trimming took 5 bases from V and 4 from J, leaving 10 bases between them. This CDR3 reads CAWGGWPDTQYF. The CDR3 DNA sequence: TGTGCCTGGGGTGGGTGGCCAGATACGCAGTATTTT.

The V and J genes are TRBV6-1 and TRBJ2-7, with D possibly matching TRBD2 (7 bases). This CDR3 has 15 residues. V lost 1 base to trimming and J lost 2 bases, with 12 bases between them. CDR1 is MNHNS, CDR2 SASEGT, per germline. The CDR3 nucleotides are TGTGCCAGCAGTGAAGAGGGGGGGTCCGCCTACGAGCAGTACTTC. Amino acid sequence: CASSEEGGSAYEQYF.

The CDR3 coding sequence is TGTGCCAGCAGCTTAGTTCAACGGGTAGCGGGGACCTACAATGAGCAGTTCTTC. Its translation: CASSLVQRVAGTYNEQFF. The chain links TRBV7-8 to TRBJ2-1, with 8 bases matching TRBD2. Trimming removed 1 base from V and 2 bases from J; junction bases left unmatched: 10. This CDR3 contains 18 residues. Germline V gives CDR1 SGHVS, CDR2 FQNEAQ. Full variable domain (rest looked up from reference TRBV7-8 and TRBJ2-1): GAGVSQSPRYKVAKRGQDVALRCDPISGHVSLFWYQQALGQGPEFLTYFQNEAQLDKSGLPSDRFFAERPEGSVSTLKIQRTQQEDSAVYLCASSLVQRVAGTYNEQFFGPGTRLTVL.

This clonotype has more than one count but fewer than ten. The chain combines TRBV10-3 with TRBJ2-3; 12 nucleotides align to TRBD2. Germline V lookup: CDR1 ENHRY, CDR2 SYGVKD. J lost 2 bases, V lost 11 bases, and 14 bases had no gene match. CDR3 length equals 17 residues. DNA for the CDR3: TGTGCCTCGATACCCACTAGCGGGGGGCCGGACACAGATACGCAGTATTTT. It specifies CASIPTSGGPDTDTQYF.

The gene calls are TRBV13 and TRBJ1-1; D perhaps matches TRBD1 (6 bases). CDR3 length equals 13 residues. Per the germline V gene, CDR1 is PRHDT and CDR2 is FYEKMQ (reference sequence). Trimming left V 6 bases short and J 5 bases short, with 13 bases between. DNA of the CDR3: TGTGCCAGCAGGCGCAGGGGCGGGACTGAAGCTTTCTTT. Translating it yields CASRRRGGTEAFF.

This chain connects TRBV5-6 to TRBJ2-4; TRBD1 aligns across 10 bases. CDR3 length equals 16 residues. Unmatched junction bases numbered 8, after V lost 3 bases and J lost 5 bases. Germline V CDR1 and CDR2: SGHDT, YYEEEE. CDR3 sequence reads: CASSWDRGGSENIQYF. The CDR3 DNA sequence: TGTGCCAGCAGCTGGGACAGGGGAGGTTCCGAAAACATTCAGTACTTC.